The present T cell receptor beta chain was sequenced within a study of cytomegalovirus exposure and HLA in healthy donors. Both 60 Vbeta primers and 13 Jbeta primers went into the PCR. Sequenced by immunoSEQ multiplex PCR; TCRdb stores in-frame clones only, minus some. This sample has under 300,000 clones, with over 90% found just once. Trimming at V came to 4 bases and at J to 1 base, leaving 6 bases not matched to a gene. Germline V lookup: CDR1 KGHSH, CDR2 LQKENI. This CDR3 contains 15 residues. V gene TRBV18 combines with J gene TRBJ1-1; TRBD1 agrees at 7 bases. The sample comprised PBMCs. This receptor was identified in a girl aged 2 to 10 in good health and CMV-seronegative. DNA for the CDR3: TGTGCCAGCTCACTAAAGGGGGCGGGGAACACTGAAGCTTTCTTT. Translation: CASSLKGAGNTEAFF.